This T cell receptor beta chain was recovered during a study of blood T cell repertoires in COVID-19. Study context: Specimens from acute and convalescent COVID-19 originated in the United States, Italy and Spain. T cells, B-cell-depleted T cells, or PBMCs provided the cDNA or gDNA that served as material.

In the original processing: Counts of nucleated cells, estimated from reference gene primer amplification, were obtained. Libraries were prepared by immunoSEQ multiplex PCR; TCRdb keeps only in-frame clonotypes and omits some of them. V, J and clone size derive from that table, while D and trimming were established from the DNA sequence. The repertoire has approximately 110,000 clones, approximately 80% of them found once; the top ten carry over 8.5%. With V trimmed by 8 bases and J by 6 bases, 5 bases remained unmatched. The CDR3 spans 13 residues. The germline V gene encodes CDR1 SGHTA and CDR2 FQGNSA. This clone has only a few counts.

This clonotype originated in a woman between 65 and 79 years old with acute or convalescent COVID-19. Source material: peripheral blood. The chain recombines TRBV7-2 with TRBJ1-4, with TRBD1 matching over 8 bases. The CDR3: CASAGTGHEKLFF. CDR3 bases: TGTGCCAGCGCCGGGACAGGTCATGAAAAACTGTTTTTT.